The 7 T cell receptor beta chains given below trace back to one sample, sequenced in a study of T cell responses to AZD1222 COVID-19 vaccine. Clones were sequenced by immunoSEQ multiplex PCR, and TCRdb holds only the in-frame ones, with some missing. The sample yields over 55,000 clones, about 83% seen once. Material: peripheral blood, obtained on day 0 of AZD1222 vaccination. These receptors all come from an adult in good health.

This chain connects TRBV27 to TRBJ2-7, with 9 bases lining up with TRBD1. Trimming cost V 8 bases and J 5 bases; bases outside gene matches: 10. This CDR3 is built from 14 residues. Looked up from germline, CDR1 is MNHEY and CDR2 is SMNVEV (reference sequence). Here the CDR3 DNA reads TGTGCCAGCGATACAGGGGGCTTTCCCCACGAGCAGTACTTC. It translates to CASDTGGFPHEQYF.

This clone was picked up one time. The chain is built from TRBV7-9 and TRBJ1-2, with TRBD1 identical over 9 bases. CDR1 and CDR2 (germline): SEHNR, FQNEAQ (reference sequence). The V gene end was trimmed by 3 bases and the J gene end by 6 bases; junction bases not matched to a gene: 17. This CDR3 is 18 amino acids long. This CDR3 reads CASSFMRSRDRALDGYTF. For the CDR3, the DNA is TGTGCCAGCAGCTTCATGAGATCCCGGGACAGGGCCCTAGATGGCTACACCTTC.

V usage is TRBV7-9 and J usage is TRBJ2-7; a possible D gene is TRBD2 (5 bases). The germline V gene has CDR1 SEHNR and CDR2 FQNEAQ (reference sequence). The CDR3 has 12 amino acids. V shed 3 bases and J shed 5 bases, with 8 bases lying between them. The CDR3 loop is CASSFSGNEQYF. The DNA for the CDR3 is TGTGCCAGCAGCTTCTCGGGGAACGAGCAGTACTTC.

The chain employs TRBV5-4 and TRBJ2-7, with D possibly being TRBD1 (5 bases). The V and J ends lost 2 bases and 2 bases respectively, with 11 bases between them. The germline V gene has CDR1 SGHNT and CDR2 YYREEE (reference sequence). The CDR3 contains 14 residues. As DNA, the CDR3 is TGTGCCAGCAGCTTTGGCAGGGCGCCCTACGAGCAGTACTTC. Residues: CASSFGRAPYEQYF.

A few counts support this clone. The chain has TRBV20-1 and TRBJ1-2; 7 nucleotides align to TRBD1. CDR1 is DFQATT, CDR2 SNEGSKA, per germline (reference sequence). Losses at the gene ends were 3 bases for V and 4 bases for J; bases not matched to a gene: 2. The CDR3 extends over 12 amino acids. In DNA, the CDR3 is TGCAGTGCTAGTCCAGGGGGCTATGGCTACACCTTC. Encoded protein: CSASPGGYGYTF.

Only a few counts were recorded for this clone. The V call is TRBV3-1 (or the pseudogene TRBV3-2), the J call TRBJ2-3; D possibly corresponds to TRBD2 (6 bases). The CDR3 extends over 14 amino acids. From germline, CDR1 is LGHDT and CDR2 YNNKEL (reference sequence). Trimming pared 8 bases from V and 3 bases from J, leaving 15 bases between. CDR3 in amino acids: CASAVRGRTDTQYF. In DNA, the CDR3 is TGTGCCAGCGCCGTACGGGGGAGGACAGATACGCAGTATTTT.

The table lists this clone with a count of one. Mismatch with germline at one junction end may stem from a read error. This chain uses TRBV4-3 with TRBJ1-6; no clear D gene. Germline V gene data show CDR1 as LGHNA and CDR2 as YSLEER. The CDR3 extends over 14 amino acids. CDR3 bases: TGCGCCAGCAGCCAAGCTGTTGCGGATTCGCCCCTCCACTTT. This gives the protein CASSQAVADSPLHF.